The 28 T cell receptor beta chains below all came from one sample that was sequenced in a study of neurological immune-mediated disorders. MiXCR, run by TCRdb on the 5' RACE reads, gives a single entry per CDR3 protein. The sample consists of more than 40,000 distinct CDR3 sequences, 2.5% to 3.5% of them appearing once. Sequencing was done on a sample of PBMCs. These receptors all come from a woman in her 50s with multiple sclerosis.

Ten or more counts support this clonotype. The genes are TRBV6-2 or TRBV6-3 and TRBJ2-6; D unresolved. Germline values: CDR1 MNHEY, CDR2 SVGEGT. Trimming took 4 bases from V and 1 from J, leaving 14 bases between them. CDR3 length: 17 amino acids. In nucleotides, the CDR3 is TGTGCCAGCAGTTCTCCGCCTGGGTTTTCTGGGGCCAACGTCCTGACTTTC. Its protein product is CASSSPPGFSGANVLTF.

In its sample, this clonotype was seen many times. The CDR3 loop reads CASSPGLFEQFF. The CDR3 region has the DNA TGTGCCAGCAGCCCGGGACTCTTTGAGCAGTTCTTC. The rearrangement joins TRBV7-9 to TRBJ2-1; possibly TRBD2 for D (6 bases). In germline, CDR1 is SEHNR, CDR2 FQNEAQ (reference sequence). CDR3 length: 12 amino acids. The V end lost 5 bases, the J end lost 9 bases, and 11 bases lay between the germline ends.

This clonotype was counted ten times or more. The chain couples TRBV7-9 to TRBJ1-1; D is unresolved. The CDR3 has 14 residues. CDR1 is SEHNR, CDR2 FQNEAQ, per germline (reference sequence). V dropped 1 base and J dropped 4 bases, with 10 bases sitting between them. The CDR3 protein is CASSLGSGSTEAFF. CDR3 DNA sequence: TGTGCCAGCAGCTTAGGGAGTGGGAGCACTGAAGCTTTCTTT.

This clonotype was observed many times. The chain couples TRBV20-1 to TRBJ2-1, with TRBD2 matching 13 bases. CDR1 is DFQATT and CDR2 is SNEGSKA in the germline V gene (reference sequence). The V segment lost 0 bases and the J segment 4 bases; nucleotides outside the gene matches: 15. The CDR3 covers 20 residues. CDR3 residues: CSARDRWGGLAGVGYNEQFF. The CDR3, as DNA: TGCAGTGCTAGAGATCGATGGGGAGGACTAGCGGGAGTTGGATACAATGAGCAGTTCTTC.

At least ten counts were recorded for this clonotype. J is TRBJ1-5 and V is TRBV5-1; D not resolved. The V gene's germline CDR1 is SGHRS and CDR2 YFSETQ. The CDR3 contains 15 residues. The V and J ends lost 0 bases and 0 bases respectively, with 7 bases between them. The CDR3: CASSLGEISNQPQHF. The CDR3 region has the DNA TGCGCCAGCAGCTTGGGAGAGATTAGCAATCAGCCCCAGCATTTT.

This clonotype was seen ten or more times. V usage is TRBV20-1 and J usage is TRBJ2-1; 10 bases are a match to TRBD2. Looked up from germline, CDR1 is DFQATT and CDR2 is SNEGSKA (reference sequence). This CDR3 comprises 16 residues. The trim removed 0 bases at V and 4 bases at J, leaving 6 bases unmatched. The chain's CDR3 is CSARDPLAGVYNEQFF. CDR3 in DNA: TGCAGTGCTAGAGATCCGCTAGCGGGAGTGTACAATGAGCAGTTCTTC.

This clonotype was picked up many times. The CDR3 region has the DNA TGCAGTGCTACAAGAAGCTCCTCTAACTATGGCTACACCTTC. Its protein is CSATRSSSNYGYTF. The chain is built from TRBV20-1 and TRBJ1-2; D remains ambiguous. Trimming shortened V by 4 bases and J by 0 bases, and 12 bases separated the two germline ends. This CDR3 is built from 14 residues. The germline V gene has CDR1 DFQATT and CDR2 SNEGSKA (reference sequence).

This clonotype was observed at least ten times. This chain connects TRBV3-1 to TRBJ1-1, with D perhaps TRBD1 (5 bases). Per germline, CDR1 LGHDT and CDR2 YNNKEL (reference sequence). The CDR3 length is 18 residues. V was trimmed by 4 bases and J by 6 bases, leaving 27 bases between them. The chain's CDR3 is CASSPYSGRGSSGAEAFF. CDR3 nucleotides: TGTGCCAGCAGCCCATATTCGGGTCGGGGGTCCAGTGGTGCTGAAGCTTTCTTT.

This clonotype was seen at least ten times. The CDR3: CTFDAGTDTQYF. CDR3 bases: TGCACTTTCGATGCCGGCACAGATACGCAGTATTTT. V gene TRBV29-1 combines with J gene TRBJ2-3; D is unclear. Per the germline V gene, CDR1 is SQVTM and CDR2 is ANQGSEA. The CDR3 contains 12 residues.

This clonotype has at least ten counts. The gene calls are TRBV5-1 and TRBJ2-3, with D perhaps TRBD1 (6 bases). V lost 3 bases and J 6 bases, leaving 14 bases between the germline ends. The CDR3 runs to 14 residues. Germline V gives CDR1 SGHRS, CDR2 YFSETQ. The CDR3 here is CASSSGTQGDTQYF. CDR3 in DNA: TGCGCCAGCAGCTCCGGGACCCAGGGGGATACGCAGTATTTT. The full variable domain, rest sourced from reference TRBV5-1 and TRBJ2-3, is KAGVTQTPRYLIKTRGQQVTLSCSPISGHRSVSWYQQTPGQGLQFLFEYFSETQRNKGNFPGRFSGRQFSNSRSEMNVSTLELGDSALYLCASSSGTQGDTQYFGPGTRLTVL.

This clonotype showed up many times. The rearrangement uses TRBV10-1 and TRBJ2-3; 8 nucleotides agree with TRBD1. Germline loops: CDR1 WNHNN, CDR2 SYGVQD (reference sequence). V lost 8 bases and J lost 3; bases outside the gene matches: 16. The CDR3 length is 17 residues. The DNA of the CDR3 is TGCGCCAGCCGAGTGGGCATGGACAGGGTAACGACAGATACGCAGTATTTT. It codes for CASRVGMDRVTTDTQYF.

Comment on this clonotype: A much larger clone is a single base away; this may be a read error. V is TRBV3-1 and J is TRBJ2-5; TRBD2 matches 14 bases. Trimming took 4 bases from V and 9 from J; bases not matched to a gene: 10. Looked up from germline, CDR1 is LGHDT and CDR2 is YNNKEL (reference sequence). The CDR3 covers 16 residues. Here the CDR3 DNA reads TGTGCCAGCAGCCTACAGGGACTAGCGGGGGCTGGGGCCCAGTACTTC. Protein sequence: CASSLQGLAGAGAQYF.

This clonotype was seen repeatedly, ten times or more. The gene calls are TRBV20-1 and TRBJ2-1; 12 bases fit TRBD2. CDR3 size: 17 residues. Germline CDR1 and CDR2: DFQATT and SNEGSKA (reference sequence). V lost 1 base and J lost 0; bases outside the gene matches: 4. CDR3 protein: CSARGGLAGSSYNEQFF. Here the CDR3 DNA reads TGCAGTGCTAGAGGCGGACTAGCGGGAAGCTCCTACAATGAGCAGTTCTTC.

In this sample, this clonotype turned up a few times. The CDR3 nucleotides read TGTGCCACCAGTGACTCAGGATTACCAGAGACCCAGTACTTC. Protein sequence: CATSDSGLPETQYF. The chain employs TRBV24-1 and TRBJ2-5; D uncertain. This CDR3 is built from 14 residues. Germline CDR1 KGHDR, CDR2 SFDVKD. Trimming stripped 4 bases from V and 4 bases from J, with 12 bases between.

This clonotype came up many times. This sequence joins TRBV7-9 and TRBJ2-7, with D perhaps matching TRBD1 (6 bases). V lost 6 bases and J lost 1, with 10 bases in between. Germline CDR1 is SEHNR and CDR2 is FQNEAQ (reference sequence). The CDR3 spans 13 residues. CDR3 coding DNA: TGTGCCAGCAGTGAGGGGGTGTCCTACGAGCAGTACTTC. Translated, it gives CASSEGVSYEQYF.

This clonotype was recorded many times. This chain uses TRBV5-1 with TRBJ2-2; the match to TRBD2 covers 10 bases. Unmatched junction bases numbered 13, after V lost 4 bases and J lost 7 bases. CDR3 length equals 17 residues. Germline loops: CDR1 SGHRS, CDR2 YFSETQ. The CDR3 sequence is CASSPAPSGRAHGELFF. The CDR3 DNA reads TGCGCCAGCAGCCCAGCCCCGAGCGGGAGGGCCCACGGGGAGCTGTTTTTT. The full variable domain, rest sourced from reference TRBV5-1 and TRBJ2-2, is KAGVTQTPRYLIKTRGQQVTLSCSPISGHRSVSWYQQTPGQGLQFLFEYFSETQRNKGNFPGRFSGRQFSNSRSEMNVSTLELGDSALYLCASSPAPSGRAHGELFFGEGSRLTVL.

This clonotype was seen many times. The V gene is TRBV5-1, the J gene TRBJ2-2; D not resolved. Germline loops: CDR1 SGHRS, CDR2 YFSETQ. The CDR3 is 13 residues long. V lost 0 bases and J 8 bases, leaving 8 bases between the germline ends. The CDR3 DNA reads TGCGCCAGCAGCTTGGATAGTAGTGGGGAGCTGTTTTTT. It translates to CASSLDSSGELFF. The variable domain in full, completed from reference TRBV5-1 and TRBJ2-2, reads KAGVTQTPRYLIKTRGQQVTLSCSPISGHRSVSWYQQTPGQGLQFLFEYFSETQRNKGNFPGRFSGRQFSNSRSEMNVSTLELGDSALYLCASSLDSSGELFFGEGSRLTVL.

This clonotype was seen at least ten times. The chain has TRBV12-3 or TRBV12-4 and TRBJ2-5; 8 bases agree with TRBD2. The CDR3 is 14 residues long. Unmatched junction bases numbered 4, after V lost 2 bases and J lost 5 bases. CDR3 nucleotides: TGTGCCAGCAGTTTACAGACTAGCGATGAGACCCAGTACTTC. Translation: CASSLQTSDETQYF.

This clonotype showed up many times. The genes are TRBV4-1 and TRBJ2-1, with 7 nucleotides matching TRBD2. The junction had 9 bases not matched to a gene; V was cut back by 1 base and J by 3 bases. The CDR3 extends over 17 amino acids. Germline V lookup: CDR1 MGHRA, CDR2 YSYEKL. The CDR3 is CASSQAPGEGLYNEQFF. DNA for the CDR3: TGCGCCAGCAGCCAAGCCCCGGGGGAGGGTCTCTACAATGAGCAGTTCTTC.

In this sample, this clonotype turned up many times. The chain recombines TRBV5-1 with TRBJ1-1, with D possibly being TRBD1 (5 bases). Germline CDR1 reads SGHRS; CDR2 reads YFSETQ. This CDR3 region has 14 residues. The V end was cut by 5 bases, the J end by 6 bases, with 17 bases between. CDR3 sequence reads: CASRILTGGAEAFF. The CDR3 region has the DNA TGCGCCAGCAGGATCTTGACCGGGGGGGCTGAAGCTTTCTTT.

About this clonotype itself: Sequence at one end of the junction differs from germline and may be a read error. The chain recombines TRBV7-2 with TRBJ1-6; D call uncertain. The CDR3 extends over 15 amino acids. Germline V gene lookup returns CDR1 SGHTA and CDR2 FQGNSA. Written as DNA, the CDR3 is TGTGCCAGCAGCTTACTAACAGCCCTTAATTCAACCCTCAACTTT. It encodes CASSLLTALNSTLNF.

This clonotype was counted many times. J is TRBJ2-3 and V is TRBV20-1; TRBD2 might be the D (5 bases). V was pared by 0 bases and J by 0 bases, with 13 bases between. CDR3 length: 16 amino acids. Germline V gene lookup returns CDR1 DFQATT and CDR2 SNEGSKA (reference sequence). CDR3 DNA sequence: TGCAGTGCTAGAGATCCCCTAGCAGCTAGCACAGATACGCAGTATTTT. This gives the protein CSARDPLAASTDTQYF.

There are many counts of this clonotype. This sequence joins TRBV20-1 and TRBJ2-7; D call uncertain. V was shortened by 5 bases and J by 4 bases, with 12 bases between the two germline ends. Germline loops: CDR1 DFQATT, CDR2 SNEGSKA (reference sequence). The CDR3 length is 12 residues. This CDR3 reads CSAGWQEYEQYF. CDR3 nucleotides: TGCAGTGCTGGCTGGCAGGAGTACGAGCAGTACTTC.

This clonotype has at least ten counts. The gene calls are TRBV3-1 and TRBJ2-5; tentative D call: TRBD2 (7 bases). CDR3 length equals 16 residues. Trimming took 2 bases from V and 2 from J, leaving 15 bases between them. From germline, CDR1 is LGHDT and CDR2 YNNKEL (reference sequence). DNA of the CDR3: TGTGCCAGCAGCCAAAGGGGCGGGGGCTCTCAAGAGACCCAGTACTTC. As protein: CASSQRGGGSQETQYF.

This clonotype was recorded many times. In nucleotides, the CDR3 is TGTGCCTGGAGTTTGGGGGTTAGCGGGGAGCTGTTTTTT. Amino acid sequence: CAWSLGVSGELFF. J is TRBJ2-2 and V is TRBV30, with D perhaps given as TRBD1 or TRBD2 (5 bases each). Trimming removed 2 bases at V and 7 bases at J, with 11 bases between. In germline, CDR1 is GTSNPN, CDR2 SVGIG (reference sequence). CDR3 length: 13 residues.

This clonotype was seen ten or more times. The gene calls are TRBV27 and TRBJ2-5; tentative D call: TRBD2 (6 bases). CDR3 length: 14 amino acids. Between the trimmed V and J ends, which lost 8 bases and 2 bases, there was a span of 15 bases. CDR1 is MNHEY and CDR2 is SMNVEV in the germline V gene (reference sequence). The CDR3, as DNA: TGTGCCAGCGGACTTCCGGGACTTCAAGAGACCCAGTACTTC. Its protein is CASGLPGLQETQYF.

This clonotype was observed many times. The genes are TRBV5-1 and TRBJ2-1; 8 bases are a match to TRBD2. Germline-derived CDR1 and CDR2 are SGHRS and YFSETQ. Losses at the gene ends were 0 bases for V and 4 bases for J; bases not matched to a gene: 3. CDR3 length: 15 residues. The CDR3 loop reads CASSLELAGYNEQFF. In DNA form, the CDR3 reads TGCGCCAGCAGCTTGGAATTAGCGGGGTACAATGAGCAGTTCTTC.

The sample holds many counts of this clonotype. A read error is possible here, since a much larger clone lies one base away. V usage is TRBV5-1 and J usage is TRBJ1-1; D gene uncertain. CDR3 length: 13 amino acids. CDR1 is SGHRS, CDR2 YFSETQ, per germline. V lost 0 bases and J lost 1, with 4 bases in between. CDR3 sequence (DNA): TGCGCCAGCAGCTTGGGGGAGAACACTGAAGCTTTCTTT. It encodes CASSLGENTEAFF.